This T cell receptor beta chain was captured in a study of spatial heterogeneity in lung cancer. Findings and caveats of the study: TCRs found ubiquitously expanded in tumor appeared in blood more at resection than at follow-up.

Germline assignment: CDR1 MNHEY and CDR2 SVGAGI. The CDR3 runs to 15 residues. This clonotype was observed many times. No antigen is known for it. Relative to the germline gene, one junction end is altered; a read error may explain this. Each CDR3 protein is one row after TCRdb ran MiXCR on the 5' RACE reads. The sample has 39,000 or so distinct CDR3 sequences, 6.5% to 9.5% seen once. The time point is: sample taken at primary tumor resection. Material for sequencing was whole RNA from tumor, nontumor lung or frozen PBMC, left unsorted. The starting material was PBMCs, obtained at surgery. This TCR was sampled from a male donor with early-stage non-small cell lung cancer. The chain carries TRBV6-5 and TRBJ1-3; D ambiguous. The CDR3 nucleotides read TGTGCCAGCAGTTACGACCAATACTCTAGAAACACCATATATTTT. Translating gives CASSYDQYSRNTIYF.